The text below deals with one TCR beta chain. The antigen is unknown. The data were obtained in a study of T cell repertoires in cytomegalovirus infection. General observations from the study: The ex vivo response showed dominance by HLA-C-restricted CMV-specific TCR beta clonotypes.

TCRdb re-derived calls from the reads in MiXCR, one entry per CDR3 protein. The sample consists of about 890,000 distinct CDR3 sequences, approximately 32% of them appearing once. The sample was cultured CD8+ T cells from PBMCs, taken from culture after CMV antigen stimulation. This sequence was found in a human donor in good health (CMV status not recorded). Some clones in this sample may be carry-over from other donors' samples.

CDR3 coding DNA: TGTGCCAGTAGTATTCTCCTTATCGGACAGGGGGCGGATGAGCAGTTCTTC. It codes for CASSILLIGQGADEQFF. This sequence joins TRBV19 and TRBJ2-1; 11 positions agree with TRBD1. This CDR3 has 17 residues. The germline gives CDR1 LNHDA, CDR2 SQIVND (reference sequence). V shed 3 bases and J 8 bases; nucleotides not matched to a gene: 12. Drawing the rest from reference TRBV19 and TRBJ2-1, the complete variable domain is DGGITQSPKYLFRKEGQNVTLSCEQNLNHDAMYWYRQDPGQGLRLIYYSQIVNDFQKGDIAEGYSVSREKKESFPLTVTSAQKNPTAFYLCASSILLIGQGADEQFFGPGTRLTVL.